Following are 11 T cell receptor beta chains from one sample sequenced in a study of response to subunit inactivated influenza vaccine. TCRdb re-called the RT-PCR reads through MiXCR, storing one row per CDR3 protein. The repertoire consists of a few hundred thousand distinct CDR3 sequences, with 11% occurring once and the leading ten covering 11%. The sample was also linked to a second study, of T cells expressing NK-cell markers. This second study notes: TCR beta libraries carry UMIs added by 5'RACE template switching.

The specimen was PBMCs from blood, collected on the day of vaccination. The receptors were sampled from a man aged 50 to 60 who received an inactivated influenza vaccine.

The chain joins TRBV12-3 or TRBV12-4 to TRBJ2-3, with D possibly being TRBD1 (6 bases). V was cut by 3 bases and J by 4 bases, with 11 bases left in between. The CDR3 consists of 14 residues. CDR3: CASSFHRDPDTQYF. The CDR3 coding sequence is TGTGCCAGCAGTTTCCACAGGGATCCAGATACGCAGTATTTT.

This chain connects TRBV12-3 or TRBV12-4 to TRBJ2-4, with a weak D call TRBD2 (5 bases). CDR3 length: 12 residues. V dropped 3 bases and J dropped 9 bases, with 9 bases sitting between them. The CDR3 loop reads CASSLSEGIQYF. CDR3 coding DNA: TGTGCCAGCAGTTTGTCTGAGGGCATTCAGTACTTC.

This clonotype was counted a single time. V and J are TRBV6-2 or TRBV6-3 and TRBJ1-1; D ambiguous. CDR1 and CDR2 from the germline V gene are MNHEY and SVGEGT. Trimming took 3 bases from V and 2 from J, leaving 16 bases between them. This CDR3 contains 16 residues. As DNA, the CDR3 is TGTGCCAGCAGTTATTCAGCTCCGGGAATCAACACTGAAGCTTTCTTT. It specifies CASSYSAPGINTEAFF.

The CDR3 DNA follows: TGCAGTGCTTTCCCCCTTGTAGCTGGGTTGGACGAGCAGTACTTC. It specifies CSAFPLVAGLDEQYF. The chain uses TRBV20-1 and TRBJ2-7; no clear D gene. Germline V gene lookup returns CDR1 DFQATT and CDR2 SNEGSKA (reference sequence). The CDR3 loop spans 15 amino acids. With 5 bases removed from V and 5 bases from J, the gap between germline ends came to 22 bases.

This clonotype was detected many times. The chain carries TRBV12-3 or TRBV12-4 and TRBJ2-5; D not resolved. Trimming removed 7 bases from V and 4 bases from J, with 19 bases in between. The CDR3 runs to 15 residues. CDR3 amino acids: CASTPTAARGETQYF. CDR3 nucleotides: TGTGCCAGCACCCCTACGGCCGCTAGAGGAGAGACCCAGTACTTC.

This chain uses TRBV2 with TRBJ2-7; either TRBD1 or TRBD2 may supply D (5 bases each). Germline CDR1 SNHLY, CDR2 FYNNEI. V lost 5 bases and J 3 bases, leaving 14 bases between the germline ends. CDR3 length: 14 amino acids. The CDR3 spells CASSHLTGGYEQYF. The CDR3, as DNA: TGTGCCAGCAGTCACCTCACTGGGGGCTACGAGCAGTACTTC. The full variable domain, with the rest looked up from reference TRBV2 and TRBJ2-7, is EPEVTQTPSHQVTQMGQEVILRCVPISNHLYFYWYRQILGQKVEFLVSFYNNEISEKSEIFDDQFSVERPDGSNFTLKIRSTKLEDSAMYFCASSHLTGGYEQYFGPGTRLTVT.

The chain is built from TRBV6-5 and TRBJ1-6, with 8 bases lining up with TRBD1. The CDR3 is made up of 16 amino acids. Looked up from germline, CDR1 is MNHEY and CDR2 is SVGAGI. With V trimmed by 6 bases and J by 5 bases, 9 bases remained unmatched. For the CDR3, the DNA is TGTGCCAGCAGCTTACAGGGGGTGATTCATAATTCACCCCTCCACTTT. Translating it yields CASSLQGVIHNSPLHF.

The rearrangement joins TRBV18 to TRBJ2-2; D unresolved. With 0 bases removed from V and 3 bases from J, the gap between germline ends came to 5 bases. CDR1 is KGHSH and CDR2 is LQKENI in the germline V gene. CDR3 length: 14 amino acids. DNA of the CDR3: TGTGCCAGCTCACCACCGGCAGACACCGGGGAGCTGTTTTTT. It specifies CASSPPADTGELFF.

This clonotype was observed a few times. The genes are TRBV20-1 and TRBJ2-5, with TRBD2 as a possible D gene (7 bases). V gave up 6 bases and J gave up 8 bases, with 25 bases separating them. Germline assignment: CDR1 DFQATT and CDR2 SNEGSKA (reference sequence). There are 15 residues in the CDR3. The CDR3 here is CSAESGGQMSGTQYF. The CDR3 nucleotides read TGCAGTGCCGAGTCCGGGGGGCAGATGTCGGGAACCCAGTACTTC.

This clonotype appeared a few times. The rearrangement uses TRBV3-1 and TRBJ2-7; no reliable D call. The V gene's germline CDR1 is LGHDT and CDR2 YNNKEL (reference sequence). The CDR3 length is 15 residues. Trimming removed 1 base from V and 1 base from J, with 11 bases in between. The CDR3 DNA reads TGTGCCAGCAGCCAAGTGGGTCATGCTTCCTACGAGCAGTACTTC. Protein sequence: CASSQVGHASYEQYF.

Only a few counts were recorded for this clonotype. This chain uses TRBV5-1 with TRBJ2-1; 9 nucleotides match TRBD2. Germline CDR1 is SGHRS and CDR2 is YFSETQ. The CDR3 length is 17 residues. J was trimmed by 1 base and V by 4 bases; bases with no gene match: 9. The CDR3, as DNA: TGCGCCAGCAGCCCGATAATTCTAGCGGGATCCTACAATGAGCAGTTCTTC. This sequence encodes CASSPIILAGSYNEQFF.